These T cell receptor beta chains were read from a single sample in a study of T cell changes during pregnancy in multiple sclerosis. Some clones are missing from TCRdb's copy, which holds only in-frame ones; the method was immunoSEQ multiplex PCR. The table has 90,000 to 95,000 clones, 85% to 95% seen once. Material: peripheral blood, obtained in the first trimester of pregnancy. The receptors here all came from a female donor with multiple sclerosis, enrolled in a pregnancy study. Each CDR3 is given with its conserved first and last residue. Fields, in order: CDR3 protein, CDR3 DNA, V gene, D gene, J gene, clone size. D genes are given only for firm matches. Only part of the rows carry a size: once, few, many, or a class if the clone is expanded.

CDR3: CASSQRRGGPRQETQYF
DNA: TGTGCCAGCAGCCAACGGCGGGGGGGCCCCCGGCAAGAGACCCAGTACTTC
V: TRBV13
D: TRBD2
J: TRBJ2-5
size: once

CDR3: CASSSPRGSSYNEQFF
DNA: TGTGCCAGCAGTTCACCGCGGGGGAGCTCCTACAATGAGCAGTTCTTC
V: TRBV7-8
D: TRBD2
J: TRBJ2-1
size: NA

CDR3: CASGGWRNQPQHF
DNA: TGTGCCAGCGGGGGGTGGAGAAATCAGCCCCAGCATTTT
V: TRBV6-1
D: NA
J: TRBJ1-5
size: few

CDR3: CASSKYGGARETQYF
DNA: TGTGCCAGCAGCAAATACGGGGGGGCCCGAGAGACCCAGTACTTC
V: TRBV21-1
D: NA
J: TRBJ2-5
size: NA

CDR3: CASSLPPAVTGELFF
DNA: TGCGCCAGCAGCTTGCCCCCGGCGGTCACCGGGGAGCTGTTTTTT
V: TRBV5-1
D: NA
J: TRBJ2-2
size: NA

CDR3: CASSSTGTEAFF
DNA: TGCGCCAGCAGCTCAACGGGCACTGAAGCTTTCTTT
V: TRBV5-1
D: NA
J: TRBJ1-1
size: NA

CDR3: CASSIRDLEGALFYNEQFF
DNA: TGTGCCAGTAGTATAAGGGACTTGGAGGGGGCCCTTTTCTACAATGAGCAGTTCTTC
V: TRBV19
D: NA
J: TRBJ2-1
size: NA

CDR3: CASSEFGKGGPLHF
DNA: TGTGCCAGCAGTGAATTTGGGAAGGGAGGTCCCCTCCACTTT
V: TRBV25-1
D: NA
J: TRBJ1-6
size: NA

CDR3: CASSQSGQGYGYTF
DNA: TGTGCCAGCAGCCAATCGGGCCAGGGTTATGGCTACACCTTC
V: TRBV16
D: NA
J: TRBJ1-2
size: NA

CDR3: CASSISLWGLANYGYTF
DNA: TGTGCCAGTAGTATAAGCCTTTGGGGCTTAGCTAACTATGGCTACACCTTC
V: TRBV19
D: NA
J: TRBJ1-2
size: NA

CDR3: CASSIQGGYGYTF
DNA: TGTGCCAGTAGTATTCAGGGAGGCTATGGCTACACCTTC
V: TRBV19
D: NA
J: TRBJ1-2
size: once

CDR3: CASSRTSGGANTGELFF
DNA: TGTGCCAGCAGCCGGACTAGCGGGGGCGCGAACACCGGGGAGCTGTTTTTT
V: TRBV7-9
D: TRBD2
J: TRBJ2-2
size: NA

CDR3: CASSPTWTVRTETQYF
DNA: TGTGCCAGCTCACCGACCTGGACAGTCCGCACGGAGACCCAGTACTTC
V: TRBV18
D: NA
J: TRBJ2-5
size: NA

CDR3: CASGLVSSRSISYEQYF
DNA: TGTGCTAGTGGTTTGGTAAGCTCCCGGAGTATCTCCTACGAGCAGTACTTC
V: TRBV12-5
D: NA
J: TRBJ2-7
size: NA

CDR3: CASSSNPGTGNTGELFF
DNA: TGTGCCAGCAGCTCCAACCCCGGGACAGGGAACACCGGGGAGCTGTTTTTT
V: TRBV13
D: TRBD1
J: TRBJ2-2
size: NA

CDR3: CAISDSYNQPQHF
DNA: TGTGCCATCAGCGACAGCTATAATCAGCCCCAGCATTTT
V: TRBV10-3
D: NA
J: TRBJ1-5
size: NA

CDR3: CASSLSPTGGQTQYF
DNA: TGTGCCAGCAGTTTAAGTCCTACAGGGGGGCAGACCCAGTACTTC
V: TRBV27
D: TRBD1
J: TRBJ2-5
size: NA

CDR3: CASSYLGGQNYGYTF
DNA: TGTGCCAGCAGTTACCTCGGGGGACAGAACTATGGCTACACCTTC
V: TRBV27
D: TRBD1
J: TRBJ1-2
size: NA

CDR3: CASSFTGLETQYF
DNA: TGCGCCAGCAGCTTCACGGGTTTGGAGACCCAGTACTTC
V: TRBV5-1
D: NA
J: TRBJ2-5
size: once

CDR3: CASSKDSEQYF
DNA: TGCGCCAGCAGCAAGGACAGCGAGCAGTACTTC
V: TRBV5-1
D: NA
J: TRBJ2-7
size: NA

CDR3: CASSDRTGGINEKLFF
DNA: TGTGCCAGCAGTGACCGAACAGGGGGCATCAATGAAAAACTGTTTTTT
V: TRBV2
D: TRBD1
J: TRBJ1-4
size: once

CDR3: CASVSGGRGNTEAFF
DNA: TGTGCCAGCGTATCAGGGGGAAGGGGGAACACTGAAGCTTTCTTT
V: TRBV21-1
D: NA
J: TRBJ1-1
size: NA

CDR3: CASSMMGQQYF
DNA: TGTGCCAGTAGTATGATGGGACAGCAGTATTTT
V: TRBV19
D: NA
J: TRBJ2-3
size: NA

CDR3: CASSQGQGYTGELFF
DNA: TGTGCCAGCAGCCAAGGGCAGGGATACACCGGGGAGCTGTTTTTT
V: TRBV7-2
D: NA
J: TRBJ2-2
size: NA

CDR3: CASHPDRGRPNYGYTF
DNA: TGTGCCAGCCACCCCGACAGGGGGCGTCCTAACTATGGCTACACCTTC
V: TRBV18
D: TRBD1
J: TRBJ1-2
size: NA

CDR3: CASSLEPLTLEQFF
DNA: TGTGCCAGCAGCTTAGAGCCATTGACATTGGAGCAGTTCTTC
V: TRBV5-8
D: NA
J: TRBJ2-1
size: NA

CDR3: CASSLNYGYTF
DNA: TGTGCCAGCAGTCTGAACTATGGCTACACCTTC
V: TRBV21-1
D: NA
J: TRBJ1-2
size: NA

CDR3: CASSPVTGGNYGYTF
DNA: TGCGCCAGCAGCCCCGTGACAGGGGGCAACTATGGCTACACCTTC
V: TRBV5-1
D: TRBD1
J: TRBJ1-2
size: NA

CDR3: CASSSNPGTANTEAFF
DNA: TGTGCCAGTAGTAGTAACCCTGGGACAGCCAACACTGAAGCTTTCTTT
V: TRBV19
D: TRBD1
J: TRBJ1-1
size: NA

CDR3: CACRGQGHTGELFF
DNA: TGTGCCTGTCGGGGACAGGGTCATACCGGGGAGCTGTTTTTT
V: TRBV6-5
D: TRBD1
J: TRBJ2-2
size: NA

CDR3: CASSPVSGVGRTEAFF
DNA: TGTGCCAGCAGCCCCGTTTCCGGGGTTGGTCGCACTGAAGCTTTCTTT
V: TRBV5-8
D: NA
J: TRBJ1-1
size: NA

CDR3: CASRVGQAGYGYTF
DNA: TGTGCCAGCAGAGTAGGCCAGGCGGGCTATGGCTACACCTTC
V: TRBV6-5
D: NA
J: TRBJ1-2
size: NA

CDR3: CATQTGSSYNEQFF
DNA: TGTGCCACCCAGACAGGGAGCTCCTACAATGAGCAGTTCTTC
V: TRBV10-3
D: TRBD1
J: TRBJ2-1
size: NA

CDR3: CASSEGRQGVDTQYF
DNA: TGTGCCAGCAGTGAAGGTCGTCAGGGGGTGGATACGCAGTATTTT
V: TRBV2
D: TRBD1
J: TRBJ2-3
size: NA

CDR3: CASSRRPDRFEAFF
DNA: TGCGCCAGCAGTCGACGACCTGACAGATTTGAAGCTTTCTTT
V: TRBV23-1
D: NA
J: TRBJ1-1
size: NA

CDR3: CASSLGQGVAPLHF
DNA: TGTGCCAGCAGCTTGGGTCAGGGGGTCGCACCCCTCCACTTT
V: TRBV5-8
D: TRBD1
J: TRBJ1-6
size: NA

CDR3: CASSLVQADTQYF
DNA: TGTGCCAGCAGCTTAGTGCAGGCAGATACGCAGTATTTT
V: TRBV7-2
D: NA
J: TRBJ2-3
size: NA

CDR3: CAWSVEVNQPQHF
DNA: TGTGCCTGGAGTGTAGAGGTTAATCAGCCCCAGCATTTT
V: TRBV30
D: NA
J: TRBJ1-5
size: NA

CDR3: CASRQESSGNTIYF
DNA: TGTGCCAGCAGACAGGAATCCTCTGGAAACACCATATATTTT
V: TRBV2
D: NA
J: TRBJ1-3
size: once

CDR3: CASSQGADTQYF
DNA: TGTGCCAGCAGCCAAGGAGCGGATACGCAGTATTTT
V: TRBV9
D: NA
J: TRBJ2-3
size: NA

CDR3: CASSSKTETNEQFF
DNA: TGTGCCAGCAGCTCTAAGACAGAAACGAATGAGCAGTTCTTC
V: TRBV9
D: NA
J: TRBJ2-1
size: NA

CDR3: CASLLGGANTEAFF
DNA: TGTGCCAGCCTCTTAGGGGGAGCGAACACTGAAGCTTTCTTT
V: TRBV6-1
D: NA
J: TRBJ1-1
size: NA